What follows describes a single T cell receptor beta chain. Antigen specificity is unknown. V was cut by 1 base and J by 3 bases, with 10 bases left in between. Germline-derived CDR1 and CDR2 are MGHRA and YSYEKL. This CDR3 region has 15 residues. The data belong to a study of shared clonotypes between healthy human individuals. The assay was immunoSEQ multiplex PCR, and TCRdb's table has in-frame clones only and misses some. The table includes 1,500,000 or so clones, about 98.5% detected once. General study results and limits: Generally, naive subsets came out with larger estimated richness than memory subsets.

Sequencing was carried out using naive CD4+ T cells sorted from blood. Noted subset: CD45RA+ positively selected. This chain links TRBV4-1 with TRBJ1-5, with a possible D match to TRBD1 (5 bases). This TCR was sampled from a man aged 30 to 45 in good health. For the CDR3, the DNA is TGCGCCAGCAGCCAAGTTAGGGGCACCAATCAGCCCCAGCATTTT. This codes for CASSQVRGTNQPQHF.